This T cell receptor beta chain appears in the sequencing data of a study of vaccination effects on CD4 cells after COVID-19. Overall study results and limits: There were few convalescent patients in the study and no early post-infection timepoints.

Culturing for about 10 days preceded CD4+ T cell isolation. For this clone: What it binds is not known.

Produced via immunoSEQ multiplex PCR; TCRdb's table is partial and in-frame only. The table includes 35,000 to 40,000 clones, approximately 72% detected once. The clonotype comes from a human donor who received a COVID-19 vaccine. The sample here was CD4+ T cells from PBMCs cultured without peptide, taken before COVID-19 vaccination.

This CDR3 is CASSQAGLAGGPYEQYF. The CDR3 bases are TGTGCCAGCAGCCAAGCGGGACTAGCGGGAGGGCCTTACGAGCAGTACTTC. This chain connects TRBV3-1 (or the pseudogene TRBV3-2) to TRBJ2-7; 16 bases are shared with TRBD2. J gave up 4 bases and V 1 base, and 4 bases lay outside the gene matches. The germline V gene encodes CDR1 LGHDT and CDR2 YNNKEL (reference sequence). This CDR3 has 17 amino acids.